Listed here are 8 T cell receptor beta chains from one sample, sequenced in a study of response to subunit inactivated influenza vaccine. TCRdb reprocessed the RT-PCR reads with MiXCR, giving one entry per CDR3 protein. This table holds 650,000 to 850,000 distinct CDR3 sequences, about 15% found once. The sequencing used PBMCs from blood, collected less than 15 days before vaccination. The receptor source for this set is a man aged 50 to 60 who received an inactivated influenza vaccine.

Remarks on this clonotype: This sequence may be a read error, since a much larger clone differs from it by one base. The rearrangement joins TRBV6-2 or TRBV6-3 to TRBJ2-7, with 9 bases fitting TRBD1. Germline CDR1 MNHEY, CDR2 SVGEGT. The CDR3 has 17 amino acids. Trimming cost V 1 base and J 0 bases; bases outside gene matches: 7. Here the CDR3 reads CASSYLPGQGNSYEQYF. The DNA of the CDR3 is TGTGCCAGCAGTTACTTACCGGGACAGGGTAACTCCTACGAGCAGTACTTC.

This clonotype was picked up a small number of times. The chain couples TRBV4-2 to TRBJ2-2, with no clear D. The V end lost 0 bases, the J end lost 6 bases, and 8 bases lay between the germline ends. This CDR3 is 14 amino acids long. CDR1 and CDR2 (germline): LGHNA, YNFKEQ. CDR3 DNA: TGTGCCAGCAGCCAAGATTTGGCTGCCGGGGAGCTGTTTTTT. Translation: CASSQDLAAGELFF.

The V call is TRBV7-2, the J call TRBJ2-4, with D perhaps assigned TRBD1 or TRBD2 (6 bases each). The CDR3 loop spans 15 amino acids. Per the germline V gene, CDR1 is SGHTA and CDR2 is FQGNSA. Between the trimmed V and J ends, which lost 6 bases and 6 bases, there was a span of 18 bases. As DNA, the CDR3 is TGTGCCAGCAGAGGGGGGACCGGGAGCTTAAACATTCAGTACTTC. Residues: CASRGGTGSLNIQYF.

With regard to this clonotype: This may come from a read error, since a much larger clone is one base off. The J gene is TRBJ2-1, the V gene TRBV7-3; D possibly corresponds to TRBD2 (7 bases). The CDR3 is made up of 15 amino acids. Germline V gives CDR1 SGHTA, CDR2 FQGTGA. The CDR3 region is CTSSPGVLAGHEQFF. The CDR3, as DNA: TGTACCAGCAGCCCAGGGGTATTAGCGGGTCATGAGCAGTTCTTC.

CDR3 amino acids: CAWSVSGIPGANVLTF. Here the CDR3 DNA reads TGTGCCTGGAGTGTATCCGGTATTCCTGGGGCCAACGTCCTGACTTTC. This chain joins TRBV30 and TRBJ2-6, with D unresolved. The ends were cut back, 0 bases at V and 2 bases at J, with 11 bases in the middle. CDR3 size: 16 residues. Germline loops: CDR1 GTSNPN, CDR2 SVGIG (reference sequence).

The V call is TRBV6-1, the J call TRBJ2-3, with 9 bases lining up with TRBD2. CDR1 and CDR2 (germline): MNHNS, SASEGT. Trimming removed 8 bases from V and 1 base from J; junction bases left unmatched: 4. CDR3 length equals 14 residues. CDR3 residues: CASPAGGGTDTQYF. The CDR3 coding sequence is TGTGCCAGCCCCGCGGGAGGGGGCACAGATACGCAGTATTTT.

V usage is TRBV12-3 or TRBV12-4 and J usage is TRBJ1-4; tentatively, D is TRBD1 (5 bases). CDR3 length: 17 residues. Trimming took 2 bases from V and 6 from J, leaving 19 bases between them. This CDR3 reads CASSLIKFQGPDEKLFF. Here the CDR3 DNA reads TGTGCCAGCAGTTTAATTAAATTTCAGGGACCGGATGAAAAACTGTTTTTT.

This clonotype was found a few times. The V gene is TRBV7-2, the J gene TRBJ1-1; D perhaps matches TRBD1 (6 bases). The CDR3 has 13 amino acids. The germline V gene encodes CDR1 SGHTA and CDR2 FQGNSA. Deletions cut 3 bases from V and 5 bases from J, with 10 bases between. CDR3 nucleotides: TGTGCCAGCAGCTTCGGGACATGGACTGAAGCTTTCTTT. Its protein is CASSFGTWTEAFF. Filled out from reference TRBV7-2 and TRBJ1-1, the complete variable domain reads GAGVSQSPSNKVTEKGKDVELRCDPISGHTALYWYRQSLGQGLEFLIYFQGNSAPDKSGLPSDRFSAERTGGSVSTLTIQRTQQEDSAVYLCASSFGTWTEAFFGQGTRLTVV.